The present T cell receptor (beta chain) was sequenced within a study of OX40 agonist ivuxolimab in advanced cancers. Study as a whole: It was ivuxolimab, an agonistic anti-OX40 (CD134) antibody, that patients were treated with. General observations from the study: It was also the case that some nonresponders had low normalized T-cell clonal expansion. Expanded clones belonging to CD8+ T cells outnumbered, on average, those of CD4+.

Concerning this clone itself: Antigen specificity is unknown.

Blood specimens came from baseline, cycle 4 day 1, and cycle 7 day 1. The protocol was immunoSEQ multiplex PCR, while the TCRdb copy is restricted to in-frame clones and leaves out a portion. Of 95,000 or so clones in the sample, roughly 88% were seen once. The ends were cut back, 3 bases at V and 2 bases at J, with 9 bases in the middle. Germline CDR1 reads LNHDA; CDR2 reads SQIVND (reference sequence). The CDR3 is 14 residues long. V gene TRBV19 combines with J gene TRBJ2-3; D call uncertain. Material: CD4+ or CD8+ T cells sorted from blood, obtained in a trial of the OX40 agonist ivuxolimab. This clonotype originated in an adult with an advanced solid tumor such as melanoma, head and neck, liver or kidney cancer. CDR3 sequence reads: CASSILRDTDTQYF. For the CDR3, the DNA is TGTGCCAGTAGTATTCTTAGGGACACAGATACGCAGTATTTT.